This TCR beta chain comes out of a study of blood T cell repertoires in COVID-19. Germline V gives CDR1 MNHEY, CDR2 SVGAGI. V was clipped by 6 bases and J by 8 bases, with 19 bases between them. The CDR3 sequence is 14 residues long. Some clones are missing from TCRdb's copy, which holds only in-frame ones; the method was immunoSEQ multiplex PCR. This table holds 130,000 or so clones, 70% to 85% found once. The sequencing sample was made of peripheral blood. V usage is TRBV6-5 and J usage is TRBJ1-2; TRBD1 is a possible D gene (5 bases). This receptor was taken from a woman older than 75 with acute or convalescent COVID-19. The CDR3 is CASSQGVRVGGYTF. CDR3 nucleotide sequence: TGTGCCAGCAGCCAGGGTGTCAGGGTAGGAGGCTACACCTTC.